This T cell receptor beta chain came from a study of blood T cell repertoires in COVID-19. Study background: Spain, Italy and the United States supplied samples that represented acute and convalescent COVID-19. The cDNA or gDNA used as material had been derived from T cells, B-cell-depleted T cells, or PBMCs.

Cohort placement rested on clinical history that participants reported themselves. The study counted Cohort 3 donors as recovered given two negative PCRs, clearance, or symptom resolution. TCRdb's table, derived via immunoSEQ multiplex PCR, lists solely in-frame clones and lacks some. The table lists a few hundred thousand clones, about 90% of them singletons. The CDR3 covers 15 residues. The source of this sequence is a woman aged 25-40 years who had recovered from COVID-19. The chain joins TRBV21-1 to TRBJ2-3; the DNA was not used to check the table's D call, TRBD2. TRBV21-1 is noted as a pseudogene. The sequenced sample was PBMCs or T cells enriched from blood (not recorded which). CDR3 residues: CASKREEGTTDTQYF. As DNA, the CDR3 is TGTGCCAGCAAAAGAGAGGAGGGGACCACAGATACGCAGTATTTT.